Reported below is one T cell receptor beta chain. Its antigen is still unknown. This CDR3 spans 13 amino acids. V was pared by 5 bases and J by 4 bases, with 9 bases between. From germline, CDR1 is MNHEY and CDR2 SMNVEV (reference sequence). The record originates from a study of T cell responses to AZD1222 COVID-19 vaccine. Profiling relied on immunoSEQ multiplex PCR, and the TCRdb table lists in-frame clones only, not all of them. The sample holds 150,000 to 200,000 clones, about 90% seen once. Study observations and caveats: Reports say nearly half of spike-specific TCRs go after unmutated variant regions. Researchers took repertoire samples only after the peak T cell response had come.

This TCR was sampled from an adult who received the AZD1222 COVID-19 vaccine. Source: peripheral blood, taken 28 days after the second AZD1222 dose. The chain carries TRBV27 and TRBJ2-1; either TRBD1 or TRBD2 may supply D (5 bases each). The CDR3 loop reads CASSPGAYNEQFF. The CDR3 nucleotides read TGTGCCAGCAGTCCCGGGGCTTACAATGAGCAGTTCTTC.